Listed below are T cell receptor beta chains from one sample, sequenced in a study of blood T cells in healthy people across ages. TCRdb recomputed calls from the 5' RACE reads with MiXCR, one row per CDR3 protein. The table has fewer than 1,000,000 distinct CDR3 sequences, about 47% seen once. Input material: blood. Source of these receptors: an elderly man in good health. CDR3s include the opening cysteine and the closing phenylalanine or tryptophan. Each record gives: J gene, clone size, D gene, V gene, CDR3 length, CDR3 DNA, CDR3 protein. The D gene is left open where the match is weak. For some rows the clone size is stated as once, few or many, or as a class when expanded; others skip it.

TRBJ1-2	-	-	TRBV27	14	TGTGCCAGCAGTTTTGTAGGGCCTAACTATGGCTACACCTTC	CASSFVGPNYGYTF
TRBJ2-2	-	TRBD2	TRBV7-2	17	TGTGCCAGCAGCTTACGTCGGGGCGGGAGCACCTCCGGGGAGCTGTTTTTT	CASSLRRGGSTSGELFF
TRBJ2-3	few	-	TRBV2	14	TGTGCCAGCAGTGAAGTATTAGGTCCAGGATCGCAGTATTTT	CASSEVLGPGSQYF
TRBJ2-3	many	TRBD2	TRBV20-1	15	TGCAGTGCTAGGACGACTAGCGGGGACGCAGATACGCAGTATTTT	CSARTTSGDADTQYF
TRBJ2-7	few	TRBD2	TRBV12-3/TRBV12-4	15	TGTGCCAGCAGCTCACGGACTAGCGGGAGGTACGAGCAGTACTTC	CASSSRTSGRYEQYF
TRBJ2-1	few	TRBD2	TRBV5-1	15	TGCGCCAGCAGCTTCCAGCGGGAACGGTACAATGAGCAGTTCTTC	CASSFQRERYNEQFF
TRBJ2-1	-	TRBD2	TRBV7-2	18	TGTACCAGCAGCTTAGTCGGCAGGGTTTGGGGGGGCTACAATGAGCAGTTCTTC	CTSSLVGRVWGGYNEQFF
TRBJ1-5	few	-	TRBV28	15	TGTGCCAGCAGTTTACTCGTGGATAGCAATCAGCCCCAGCATTTT	CASSLLVDSNQPQHF
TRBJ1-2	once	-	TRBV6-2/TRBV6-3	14	TGTGCCAGCAGCCGGACATTCTCCAGCTATGGCTACACCTTC	CASSRTFSSYGYTF
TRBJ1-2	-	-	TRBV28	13	TGTGCCAGCAGTCAAATAGGACCCTATGGCTGCACCTTC	CASSQIGPYGCTF
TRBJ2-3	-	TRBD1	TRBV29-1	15	TGCAGCGTGCCCCGGGGACAGGGGACCACAGATACGCAGTATTTT	CSVPRGQGTTDTQYF
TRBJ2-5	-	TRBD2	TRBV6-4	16	TGTGCCAGCAGTGACCCCGGACTAGCGGTCCAAGAGACCCAGTACTTC	CASSDPGLAVQETQYF
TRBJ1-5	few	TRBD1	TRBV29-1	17	TGCAGCGCCGCCCGGACAGGGAGACGCCTTGGTCGTCAGCCCCAGCATTTT	CSAARTGRRLGRQPQHF
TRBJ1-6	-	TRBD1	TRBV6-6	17	TGTGCCAGCAGTTATTCGGACAGGGCGTCCGATAATTCACCCCTCCACTTT	CASSYSDRASDNSPLHF
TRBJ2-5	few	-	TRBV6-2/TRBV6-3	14	TGTGCCAGCAGTGTCACCGGGACCCAAGAGACCCAGTACTTC	CASSVTGTQETQYF